A selection of T cell receptor beta chains follows, all from one sample in a study of cytomegalovirus exposure and HLA in healthy donors. Produced via immunoSEQ multiplex PCR; TCRdb's table is partial and in-frame only. The sample table sets out around 46,000 clones. Sequenced: PBMCs. Receptors were obtained from a woman aged 35 to 49 in good health and CMV-seronegative. Each CDR3 is given with its conserved first and last residue. A D gene is named only where the DNA matches it firmly.

TRBV19	TRBJ2-1	TRBD2	CASSIGTSGSDEQFF	TGTGCCAGTAGTATTGGGACTAGCGGGAGTGATGAGCAGTTCTTC
TRBV28	TRBJ2-5	-	CASSSPRDIQETQYF	TGTGCCAGCAGCTCTCCCCGGGACATCCAAGAGACCCAGTACTTC
TRBV5-1	TRBJ2-7	-	CASSSETYEQYF	TGCGCCAGCAGCTCCGAGACCTACGAGCAGTACTTC
TRBV4-1	TRBJ2-1	TRBD1	CASSQDFRTGWNEQFF	TGCGCCAGCAGCCAAGATTTCAGGACAGGGTGGAATGAGCAGTTCTTC
TRBV5-6	TRBJ2-7	TRBD2	CASSPAGDYEQYF	TGTGCCAGCAGCCCAGCGGGGGACTACGAGCAGTACTTC
TRBV27	TRBJ2-7	TRBD2	CASSLIGLALSYEQYF	TGTGCCAGCAGTTTAATTGGACTAGCGCTATCCTACGAGCAGTACTTC
TRBV19	TRBJ1-5	-	CASSVLQGHQHF	TGTGCCAGTAGTGTCCTACAGGGTCACCAGCATTTT
TRBV5-1	TRBJ2-3	TRBD2	CASSPLAGVGGDTQYF	TGCGCCAGCAGCCCTTTAGCGGGAGTAGGGGGAGATACGCAGTATTTT
TRBV9	TRBJ2-3	TRBD2	CASSVALAGEEGTDTQYF	TGTGCCAGCAGCGTAGCGCTAGCGGGAGAGGAAGGCACAGATACGCAGTATTTT
TRBV30	TRBJ2-1	TRBD2	CASQRASGRQAYNEQFF	TGTGCCTCCCAAAGGGCTAGCGGGAGACAGGCCTACAATGAGCAGTTCTTC
TRBV4-2	TRBJ2-4	-	CASSQERPSGNKNIQYF	TGTGCCAGCAGCCAAGAAAGGCCCAGCGGAAACAAAAACATTCAGTACTTC
TRBV30	TRBJ1-2	-	CAWSAGGGYTF	TGTGCCTGGAGTGCCGGGGGTGGCTACACCTTC
TRBV11-2	TRBJ2-7	-	CASSLGSGGTYEQYF	TGTGCCAGCAGCTTAGGGTCTGGAGGGACCTACGAGCAGTACTTC
TRBV5-4	TRBJ2-1	TRBD2	CASSFGGGSYNEQFF	TGTGCCAGCAGCTTTGGGGGGGGCTCCTACAATGAGCAGTTCTTC
TRBV6-5	TRBJ2-7	TRBD2	CASRRGLAGYEQYF	TGTGCCAGCAGGCGGGGACTAGCGGGCTACGAGCAGTACTTC
TRBV7-9	TRBJ1-4	TRBD1	CASNSDRVNEKLFF	TGTGCCAGCAACTCTGACAGGGTTAATGAAAAACTGTTTTTT
TRBV7-9	TRBJ2-1	TRBD2	CASRRSGSDYNEQFF	TGTGCCAGCAGAAGAAGCGGGAGCGACTACAATGAGCAGTTCTTC
TRBV18	TRBJ1-5	-	CASSPPEGVDQPQHF	TGTGCCAGCTCACCACCTGAAGGGGTGGATCAGCCCCAGCATTTT
TRBV15	TRBJ1-4	-	CATGGGNEKLFF	TGTGCCACCGGGGGAGGTAATGAAAAACTGTTTTTT
TRBV5-1	TRBJ1-1	TRBD1	CASSPGTVYTEAFF	TGCGCCAGCAGCCCCGGGACAGTTTACACTGAAGCTTTCTTT
TRBV6-5	TRBJ1-1	-	CASSYISRGDTEAFF	TGTGCCAGCAGTTACATCTCCCGGGGGGACACTGAAGCTTTCTTT
TRBV2	TRBJ1-2	TRBD1	CASKRDSNYGYTF	TGTGCCAGCAAGAGGGACAGTAACTATGGCTACACCTTC
TRBV7-9	TRBJ2-5	TRBD1	CASSPYRGEETQYF	TGTGCCAGCAGCCCCTACAGGGGTGAAGAGACCCAGTACTTC
TRBV29-1	TRBJ2-3	TRBD2	CSVAGRVSDTQYF	TGCAGCGTCGCGGGGAGGGTTTCAGATACGCAGTATTTT
TRBV27	TRBJ1-2	-	CASSPSGWLGGYTF	TGTGCCAGCAGTCCCTCGGGTTGGTTAGGAGGCTACACCTTC
TRBV9	TRBJ2-7	-	CASSVAPTGTYEQYF	TGTGCCAGCAGCGTAGCTCCGACGGGAACCTACGAGCAGTACTTC
TRBV4-3	TRBJ2-7	-	CASSQEPGVTYEQYF	TGCGCCAGCAGCCAAGAGCCGGGGGTGACCTACGAGCAGTACTTC
TRBV13	TRBJ1-1	TRBD1	CASSLKGQGSTEAFF	TGTGCCAGCAGCTTAAAGGGACAGGGGAGCACTGAAGCTTTCTTT
TRBV18	TRBJ2-5	-	CASSLTVKETQYF	TGTGCCAGCTCACTGACAGTGAAAGAGACCCAGTACTTC
TRBV18	TRBJ2-7	TRBD2	CASSPSGMTYEQYF	TGTGCCAGCTCACCAAGCGGGATGACCTACGAGCAGTACTTC
TRBV6-5	TRBJ2-3	TRBD2	CASSYRAGDSDTQYF	TGTGCCAGCAGTTACCGAGCGGGAGATTCAGATACGCAGTATTTT
TRBV9	TRBJ1-1	TRBD1	CASSHSRDRVKGTEAFF	TGTGCCAGCAGTCACTCCCGGGACAGGGTAAAGGGAACTGAAGCTTTCTTT
TRBV5-5	TRBJ1-3	TRBD1	CASSWTGASGNTIYF	TGTGCCAGCAGCTGGACAGGGGCTTCTGGAAACACCATATATTTT
TRBV7-9	TRBJ2-2	TRBD2	CASSPRGVGTGELFF	TGTGCCAGCAGCCCACGGGGGGTGGGCACCGGGGAGCTGTTTTTT
TRBV19	TRBJ2-1	-	CASSIKSNEQFF	TGTGCCAGTAGTATAAAGAGCAATGAGCAGTTCTTC
TRBV9	TRBJ2-1	TRBD2	CASSALLRGGHRFDEQFF	TGTGCCAGCAGCGCCCTTCTGAGGGGAGGGCATAGGTTCGATGAGCAGTTCTTC
TRBV15	TRBJ2-3	-	CATSTGVNTDTQYF	TGTGCCACCAGTACGGGAGTTAACACAGATACGCAGTATTTT
TRBV5-1	TRBJ2-7	TRBD1	CASSLNRDRGSEQYF	TGCGCCAGCAGCTTGAACCGGGACAGGGGGTCCGAGCAGTACTTC
TRBV5-6	TRBJ1-1	TRBD1	CASSPLGQLNTEAFF	TGTGCCAGCAGCCCTTTGGGACAGTTGAACACTGAAGCTTTCTTT
TRBV28	TRBJ2-3	-	CASSSPEDTQYF	TGTGCCAGCAGCTCCCCGGAGGATACGCAGTATTTT
TRBV4-3	TRBJ2-1	-	CASSQAGATDNEQFF	TGCGCCAGCAGCCAAGCTGGGGCTACCGACAATGAGCAGTTCTTC
TRBV6-5	TRBJ2-1	-	CASSLPGAYEQFF	TGTGCCAGCAGCCTCCCTGGGGCGTATGAGCAGTTCTTC
TRBV4-1	TRBJ1-5	-	CASSPTPLGNQPQHF	TGCGCCAGCAGCCCCACTCCTCTGGGCAATCAGCCCCAGCATTTT
TRBV28	TRBJ1-1	-	CASSGNTEAFF	TGTGCCAGCAGCGGTAACACTGAAGCTTTCTTT
TRBV7-9	TRBJ1-5	TRBD1	CASSSGQGGNQPQHF	TGTGCCAGCAGCTCGGGACAGGGGGGCAATCAGCCCCAGCATTTT
TRBV30	TRBJ1-2	TRBD1	CAWNLNRGVEGYTF	TGTGCCTGGAACCTGAACAGGGGGGTAGAGGGCTACACCTTC